Listed below are T cell receptor beta chains from one sample, sequenced in a study of blood T cell repertoires in COVID-19. Clones were read by immunoSEQ multiplex PCR, and TCRdb kept only the in-frame ones, dropping some. The data show roughly 82,000 clones, roughly 78% seen once. Sequencing used peripheral blood. The origin of the receptors is a man aged 55-75 years with acute or convalescent COVID-19. CDR3s include the opening cysteine and the closing phenylalanine or tryptophan.

v_call: TRBV12-3/TRBV12-4; j_call: TRBJ2-7; cdr3_length: 13; cdr3_aa: CASSPLRGYEQYF
v_call: TRBV13; j_call: TRBJ2-3; cdr3_length: 15; cdr3_aa: CASSRTSGRLDTQYF
v_call: TRBV4-1; j_call: TRBJ1-6; cdr3_length: 15; cdr3_aa: CASSQVQTANSPLHF
v_call: TRBV10-3; j_call: TRBJ2-3; cdr3_length: 15; cdr3_aa: CAISATSADTDTQYF
v_call: TRBV20-1; j_call: TRBJ2-1; cdr3_length: 11; cdr3_aa: CSAAPENEQFF
v_call: TRBV6-5; j_call: TRBJ1-4; cdr3_length: 14; cdr3_aa: CASSWSRGQVKLFF
v_call: TRBV28; j_call: TRBJ2-3; cdr3_length: 15; cdr3_aa: CASIGSSVSTDTQYF
v_call: TRBV2; j_call: TRBJ2-7; cdr3_length: 15; cdr3_aa: CASRGGTSGRYEQYF
v_call: TRBV19; j_call: TRBJ2-3; cdr3_length: 15; cdr3_aa: CASSIGQGSTDTQYF
v_call: TRBV5-1; j_call: TRBJ1-1; cdr3_length: 12; cdr3_aa: CASSRPEDEAFF
v_call: TRBV12-5; j_call: TRBJ1-1; cdr3_length: 11; cdr3_aa: CASGLGPEAFF
v_call: TRBV19; j_call: TRBJ2-5; cdr3_length: 14; cdr3_aa: CASGEGLAIGTQYF
v_call: TRBV7-8; j_call: TRBJ1-1; cdr3_length: 14; cdr3_aa: CASSFVQGATEAFF
v_call: TRBV28; j_call: TRBJ2-7; cdr3_length: 13; cdr3_aa: CASSQPGGYEQYF
v_call: TRBV5-4; j_call: TRBJ2-7; cdr3_length: 17; cdr3_aa: CASSPGLAGGLNYEQYF
v_call: TRBV5-1; j_call: TRBJ2-2; cdr3_length: 14; cdr3_aa: CASSLQENTGELFF
v_call: TRBV10-3; j_call: TRBJ1-1; cdr3_length: 13; cdr3_aa: CAIRGDSNTEAFF
v_call: TRBV14; j_call: TRBJ1-1; cdr3_length: 18; cdr3_aa: CASSQSPGQGGMNTEAFF
v_call: TRBV23-1; j_call: TRBJ1-6; cdr3_length: 14; cdr3_aa: CASSRLSVNSPLHF
v_call: TRBV14; j_call: TRBJ1-1; cdr3_length: 11; cdr3_aa: CSGAVNTEAFF
v_call: TRBV7-6; j_call: TRBJ1-4; cdr3_length: 16; cdr3_aa: CASSTRVRATNEKLFF
v_call: TRBV6-6; j_call: TRBJ1-6; cdr3_length: 13; cdr3_aa: CASKADYNSPLHF
v_call: TRBV7-2; j_call: TRBJ2-1; cdr3_length: 11; cdr3_aa: CATLSFNEQFF
v_call: TRBV24-1; j_call: TRBJ2-7; cdr3_length: 14; cdr3_aa: CATMASGQGYEQYF
v_call: TRBV6-5; j_call: TRBJ2-7; cdr3_length: 16; cdr3_aa: CASSYRVTRGSYEQYF
v_call: TRBV28; j_call: TRBJ1-2; cdr3_length: 13; cdr3_aa: CASSPEFNYGYTF
v_call: TRBV28; j_call: TRBJ1-1; cdr3_length: 11; cdr3_aa: CASSLSREAFF